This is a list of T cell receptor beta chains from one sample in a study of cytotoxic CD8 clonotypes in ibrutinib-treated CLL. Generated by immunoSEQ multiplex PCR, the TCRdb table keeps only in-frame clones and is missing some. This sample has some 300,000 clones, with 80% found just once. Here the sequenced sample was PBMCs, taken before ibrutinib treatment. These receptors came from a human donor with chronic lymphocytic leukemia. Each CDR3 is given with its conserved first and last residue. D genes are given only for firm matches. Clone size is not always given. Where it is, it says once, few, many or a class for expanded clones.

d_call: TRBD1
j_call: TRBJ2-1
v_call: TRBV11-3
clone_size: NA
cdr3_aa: CASSYGQGDVNEQFF
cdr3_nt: TGTGCCAGCAGCTACGGACAGGGGGACGTCAATGAGCAGTTCTTC

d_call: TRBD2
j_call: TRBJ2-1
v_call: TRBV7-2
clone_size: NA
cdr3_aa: CASSKNSGAGYNEQFF
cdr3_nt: TGTGCCAGCAGTAAGAATAGCGGGGCAGGATACAATGAGCAGTTCTTC

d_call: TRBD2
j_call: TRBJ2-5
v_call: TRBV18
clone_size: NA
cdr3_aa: CASSPTSGQETQYF
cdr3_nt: TGTGCCAGCTCACCGACTAGCGGGCAAGAGACCCAGTACTTC

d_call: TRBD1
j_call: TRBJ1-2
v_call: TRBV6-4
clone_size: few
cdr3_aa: CASSDQGASYGYTF
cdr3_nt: TGTGCCAGCAGTGATCAGGGGGCCTCCTATGGCTACACCTTC

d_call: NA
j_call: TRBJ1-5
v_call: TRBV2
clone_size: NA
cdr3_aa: CASSEGRVEPQHF
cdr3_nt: TGTGCCAGCAGTGAAGGGAGGGTCGAGCCCCAGCATTTT

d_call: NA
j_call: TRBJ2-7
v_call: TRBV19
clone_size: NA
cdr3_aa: CASSTDRTYEQYF
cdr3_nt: TGTGCCAGTAGTACCGACCGCACCTACGAGCAGTACTTC

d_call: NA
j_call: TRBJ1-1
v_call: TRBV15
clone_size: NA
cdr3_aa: CATSRDPGPMNTEAFF
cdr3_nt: TGTGCCACCAGCAGAGACCCGGGACCGATGAACACTGAAGCTTTCTTT

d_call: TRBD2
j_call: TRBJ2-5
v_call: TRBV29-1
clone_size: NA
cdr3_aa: CSGGLAGTKTQYF
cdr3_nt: TGCAGCGGGGGACTAGCGGGAACGAAGACCCAGTACTTC

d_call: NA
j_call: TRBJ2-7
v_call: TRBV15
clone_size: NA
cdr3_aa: CATSGTPREQYF
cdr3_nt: TGTGCCACCAGCGGAACCCCGCGCGAGCAGTACTTC

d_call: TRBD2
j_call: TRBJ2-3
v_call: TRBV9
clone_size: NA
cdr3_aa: CASSVLAGRPDTQYF
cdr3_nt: TGTGCCAGCAGCGTTCTAGCGGGACGTCCAGATACGCAGTATTTT

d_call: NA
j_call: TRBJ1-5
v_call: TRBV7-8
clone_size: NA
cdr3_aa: CASSSYRVSNQPQHF
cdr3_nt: TGTGCCAGCAGCTCTTACAGGGTGAGCAATCAGCCCCAGCATTTT

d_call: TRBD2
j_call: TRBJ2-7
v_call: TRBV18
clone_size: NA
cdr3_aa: CASSPGLVDEQYF
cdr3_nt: TGTGCCAGCTCACCGGGACTAGTGGACGAGCAGTACTTC

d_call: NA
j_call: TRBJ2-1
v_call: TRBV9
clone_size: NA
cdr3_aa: CASSERDEQFF
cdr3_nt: TGTGCCAGCAGCGAGCGGGATGAGCAGTTCTTC

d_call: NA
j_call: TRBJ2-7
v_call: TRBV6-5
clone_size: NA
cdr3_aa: CASSYRNLGEQYF
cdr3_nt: TGTGCCAGCAGTTACAGGAACCTTGGGGAGCAGTACTTC

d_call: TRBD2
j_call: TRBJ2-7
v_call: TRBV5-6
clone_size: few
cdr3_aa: CASSLELAGVSYEQYF
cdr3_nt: TGTGCCAGCAGCTTGGAACTAGCGGGGGTCTCCTACGAGCAGTACTTC

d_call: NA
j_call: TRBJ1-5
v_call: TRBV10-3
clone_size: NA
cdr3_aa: CAIMDGGGQPQHF
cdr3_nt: TGTGCCATCATGGATGGAGGGGGTCAGCCCCAGCATTTT

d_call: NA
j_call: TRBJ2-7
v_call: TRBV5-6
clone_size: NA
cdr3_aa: CASSFIFNEQYF
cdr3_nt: TGTGCCAGCAGCTTTATATTCAACGAGCAGTACTTC

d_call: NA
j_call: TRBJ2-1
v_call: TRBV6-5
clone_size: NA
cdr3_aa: CASTAGGTDYNEQFF
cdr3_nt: TGTGCCAGCACCGCCGGCGGGACTGACTACAATGAGCAGTTCTTC

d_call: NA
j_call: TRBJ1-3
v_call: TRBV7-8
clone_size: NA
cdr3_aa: CASSPYRVPVSGNTIYF
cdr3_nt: TGTGCCAGCAGCCCGTACAGGGTCCCAGTCTCTGGAAACACCATATATTTT

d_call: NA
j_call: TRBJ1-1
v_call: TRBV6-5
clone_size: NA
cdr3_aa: CASSMRGSKAFF
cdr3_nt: TGTGCCAGCAGCATGCGAGGCAGTAAAGCTTTCTTT

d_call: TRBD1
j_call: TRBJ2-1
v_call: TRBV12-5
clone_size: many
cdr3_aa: CASGFAPPGQDANEQFF
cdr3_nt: TGTGCTAGTGGTTTCGCCCCTCCGGGACAGGACGCGAATGAGCAGTTCTTC

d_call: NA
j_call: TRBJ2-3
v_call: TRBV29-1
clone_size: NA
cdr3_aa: CSVELVRGTDTQYF
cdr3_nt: TGCAGCGTTGAATTGGTCAGGGGAACAGATACGCAGTATTTT

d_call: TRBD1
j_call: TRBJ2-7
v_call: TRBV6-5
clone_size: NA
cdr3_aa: CASSNRDSPYEQYF
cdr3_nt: TGTGCCAGCAGCAACCGGGACAGCCCCTACGAGCAGTACTTC

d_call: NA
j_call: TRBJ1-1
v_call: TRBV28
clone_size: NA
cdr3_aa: CASGITRIGNTEAFF
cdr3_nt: TGTGCCAGCGGGATAACTAGGATCGGGAACACTGAAGCTTTCTTT

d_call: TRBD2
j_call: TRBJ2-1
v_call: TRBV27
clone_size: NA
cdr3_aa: CASSPRSRTSGSRNEQFF
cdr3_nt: TGTGCCAGCAGTCCGCGCTCTCGGACTAGCGGGAGTCGCAATGAGCAGTTCTTC

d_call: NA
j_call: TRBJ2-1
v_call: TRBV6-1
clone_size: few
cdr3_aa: CAGGLGNEQFF
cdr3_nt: TGTGCCGGGGGATTGGGCAATGAGCAGTTCTTC

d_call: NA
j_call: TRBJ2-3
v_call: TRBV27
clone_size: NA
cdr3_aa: CASSRNRADTQYF
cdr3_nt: TGTGCCAGCAGCCGCAACCGGGCAGATACGCAGTATTTT

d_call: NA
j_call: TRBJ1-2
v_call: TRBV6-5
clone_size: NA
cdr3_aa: CASSYSFSNYGYTF
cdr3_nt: TGTGCCAGCAGTTACTCGTTTTCTAACTATGGCTACACCTTC

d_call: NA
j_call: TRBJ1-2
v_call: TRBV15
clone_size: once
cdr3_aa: CATAWTGTRGYTF
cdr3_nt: TGTGCCACCGCCTGGACCGGCACGAGAGGCTACACCTTC

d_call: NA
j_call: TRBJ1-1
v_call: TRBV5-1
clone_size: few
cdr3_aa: CASSLGSEAFF
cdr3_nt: TGCGCCAGCAGCCTGGGATCTGAAGCTTTCTTT

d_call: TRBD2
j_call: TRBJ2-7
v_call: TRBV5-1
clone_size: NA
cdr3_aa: CASSLALAGAFPYEQYF
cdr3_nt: TGCGCCAGCAGCTTGGCGTTAGCGGGAGCTTTTCCCTACGAGCAGTACTTC

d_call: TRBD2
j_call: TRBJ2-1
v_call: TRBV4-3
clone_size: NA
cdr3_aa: CASSQVAGDLAYNEQFF
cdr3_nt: TGCGCCAGCAGCCAAGTAGCGGGAGATTTGGCCTACAATGAGCAGTTCTTC

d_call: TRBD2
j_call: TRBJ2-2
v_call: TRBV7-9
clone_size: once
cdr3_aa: CASSLRLAGAGRTGELFF
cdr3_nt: TGTGCCAGCAGCTTGAGACTAGCGGGAGCAGGTCGCACCGGGGAGCTGTTTTTT

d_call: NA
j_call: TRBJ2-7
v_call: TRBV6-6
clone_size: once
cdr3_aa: CASSPGTEQYF
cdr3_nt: TGTGCCAGCAGCCCCGGGACCGAGCAGTACTTC

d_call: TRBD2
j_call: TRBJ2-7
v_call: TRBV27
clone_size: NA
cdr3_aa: CASSPSPGLVAYEQYF
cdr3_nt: TGTGCCAGCAGCCCCTCCCCCGGACTAGTCGCCTACGAGCAGTACTTC

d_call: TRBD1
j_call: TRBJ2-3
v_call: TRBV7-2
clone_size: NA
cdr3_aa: CASGRDRGGPTDTQYF
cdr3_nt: TGTGCCAGCGGGAGGGACAGGGGAGGGCCGACAGATACGCAGTATTTT

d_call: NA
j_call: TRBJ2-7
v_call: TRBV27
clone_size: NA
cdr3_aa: CASSQRDLTYEQYF
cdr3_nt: TGTGCCAGCAGTCAGAGGGACCTGACCTACGAGCAGTACTTC

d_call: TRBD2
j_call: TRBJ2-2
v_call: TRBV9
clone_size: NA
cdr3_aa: CASSDKTSGGDTGELFF
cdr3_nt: TGTGCCAGCAGCGACAAAACTAGCGGGGGAGACACCGGGGAGCTGTTTTTT

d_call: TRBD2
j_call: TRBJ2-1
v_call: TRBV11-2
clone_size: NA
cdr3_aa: CASSFQGLAAYNEQFF
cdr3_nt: TGTGCCAGCAGCTTTCAGGGACTAGCGGCATACAATGAGCAGTTCTTC

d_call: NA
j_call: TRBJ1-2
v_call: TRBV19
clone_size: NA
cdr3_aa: CASSIDRGRNYGYTF
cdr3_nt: TGTGCCAGTAGTATAGATCGGGGGAGAAACTATGGCTACACCTTC

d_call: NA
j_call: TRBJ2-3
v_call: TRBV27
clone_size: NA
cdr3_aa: CASSLSRGEGTDTQYF
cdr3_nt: TGTGCCAGCAGTTTGAGTCGCGGGGAAGGGACAGATACGCAGTATTTT

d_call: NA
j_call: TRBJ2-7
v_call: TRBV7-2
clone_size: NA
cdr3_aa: CASSIEVATYEQYF
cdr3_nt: TGTGCCAGCAGCATCGAGGTGGCCACCTACGAGCAGTACTTC

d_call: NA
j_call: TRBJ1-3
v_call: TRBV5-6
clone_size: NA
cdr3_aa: CASSLVGGSGNTIYF
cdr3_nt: TGTGCCAGCAGCTTGGTCGGGGGCTCTGGAAACACCATATATTTT

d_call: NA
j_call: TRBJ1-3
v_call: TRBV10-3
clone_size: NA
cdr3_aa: CAISEGSPNSGNTIYF
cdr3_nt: TGTGCCATCAGTGAAGGTAGCCCCAACTCTGGAAACACCATATATTTT

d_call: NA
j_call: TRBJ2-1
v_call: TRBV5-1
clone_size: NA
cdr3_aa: CASSDTPEYNEQFF
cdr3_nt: TGCGCCTCCTCCGACACTCCCGAATACAATGAGCAGTTCTTC